This TCR beta chain was captured by sequencing in a study of blood T cell repertoires in COVID-19. Study details: COVID-19 samples collected from the United States, Italy and Spain covered acute and convalescent phases. PBMCs, B-cell-depleted T cells, or T cells provided the cDNA or gDNA that made up the material.

Per the authors' pipeline: Amplifying reference gene primers gave estimates of nucleated cell counts. Sequencing was performed with immunoSEQ multiplex PCR; in TCRdb, only in-frame clones are kept and a portion is missing. Clone size and the V and J calls come from that table; the DNA yielded D and trimming. This table holds over 120,000 clones, approximately 90% found once. V was clipped by 1 base and J by 0 bases; unmatched bases: 11. The CDR3 sequence is 19 residues long. Germline lookup yields CDR1 SGHDN and CDR2 FVKESK. The specimen sequenced was peripheral blood. This sequence was found in a man between 60 and 75 years old with active or convalescent COVID-19. The chain uses TRBV14 and TRBJ1-3; 8 nucleotides line up with TRBD1. In DNA, the CDR3 is TGTGCCAGCAGCCAAGGGGCAGGGGGCGCGTGGAGCTCTGGAAACACCATATATTTT. It encodes CASSQGAGGAWSSGNTIYF. The full variable domain, in which reference TRBV14 and TRBJ1-3 provide the parts outside the CDR3, is EAGVTQFPSHSVIEKGQTVTLRCDPISGHDNLYWYRRVMGKEIKFLLHFVKESKQDESGMPNNRFLAERTGGTYSTLKVQPAELEDSGVYFCASSQGAGGAWSSGNTIYFGEGSWLTVV.